This TCR beta chain comes out of a study of spatial heterogeneity in lung cancer. Across the study: Alpha-chain detections were consistently fewer than beta-chain detections among the sequences. The mean occurrence of each unique TCR and UMI combination in raw reads exceeded eight.

V was clipped by 3 bases and J by 2 bases; unmatched bases: 0. The CDR3 loop spans 13 amino acids. The germline V gene has CDR1 SGHAT and CDR2 FQNNGV. MiXCR, run by TCRdb on the 5' RACE reads, gives a single entry per CDR3 protein. The data contain under 100,000 distinct CDR3 sequences, approximately 8.9% of them singletons. Stated time point: sample taken at primary tumor resection. Researchers sequenced whole RNA taken from tumor, nontumor lung or frozen PBMC without sorting. Study conclusions and caveats: Ubiquitous expanded tumor TCRs showed up in blood more at resection than follow-up.

This clonotype was seen many times. Antigen unknown. The source was PBMCs, collected at surgery. The clonotype comes from a male donor with early-stage non-small cell lung cancer. The chain carries TRBV11-2 and TRBJ1-2, with 7 bases identical to TRBD1. Written as DNA, the CDR3 is TGTGCCAGCAGCTTGGACAGGAACTATGGCTACACCTTC. As protein: CASSLDRNYGYTF.